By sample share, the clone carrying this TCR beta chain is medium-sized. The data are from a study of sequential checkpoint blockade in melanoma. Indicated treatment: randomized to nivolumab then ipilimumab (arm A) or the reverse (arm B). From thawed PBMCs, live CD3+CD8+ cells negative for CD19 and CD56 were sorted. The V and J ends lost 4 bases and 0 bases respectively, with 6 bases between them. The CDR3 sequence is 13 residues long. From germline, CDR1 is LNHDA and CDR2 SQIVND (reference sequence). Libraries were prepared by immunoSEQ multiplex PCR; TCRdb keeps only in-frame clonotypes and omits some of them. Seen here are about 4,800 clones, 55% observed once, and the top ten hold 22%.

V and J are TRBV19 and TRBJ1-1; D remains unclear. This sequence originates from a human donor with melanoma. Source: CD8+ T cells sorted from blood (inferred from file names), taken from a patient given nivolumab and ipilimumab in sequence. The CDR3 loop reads CASSTTLNTEAFF. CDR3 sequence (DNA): TGTGCCAGTAGTACCACACTGAACACTGAAGCTTTCTTT.